The text below deals with one T cell receptor (beta chain). The V end lost 2 bases, the J end lost 0 bases, and 8 bases lay between the germline ends. This CDR3 region has 14 residues. Germline V CDR1 and CDR2: SGDLS, YYNGEE. These data are taken from a study of control samples from healthy donors and cancer patients. Using immunoSEQ multiplex PCR, the repertoire was profiled, and TCRdb retains in-frame clones only, with some absent. Counted here are approximately 180,000 clones, 94% occurring once; the ten biggest clones make up 1.1% to 1.5%. Material: blood. The chain employs TRBV9 and TRBJ1-1; no firm D call. The receptor was isolated from a woman younger than 30 in good health. DNA of the CDR3: TGTGCCAGCAGCGTCCAGATGATGAACACTGAAGCTTTCTTT. Translation: CASSVQMMNTEAFF.